The clone carrying this T cell receptor (beta chain) was seen a handful of times. TCRdb fed the RACE reads into MiXCR, producing one record per CDR3 protein. This table holds about 380,000 distinct CDR3 sequences, about 5.1% found once. The record originates from a study of human T cells and chemical hapten exposure. Study in general: Diphenylcyclopropenone was administered weekly to the scalp of patients throughout the approximately 24-week study. Affected patients, primarily female, had alopecia areata, totalis or universalis.

The CDR3 sequence is 16 residues long. The time point denotes: pre-sensitization, week 0. As for treatment: therapeutic diphenylcyclopropenone sensitization with weekly scalp DPC. Researchers sampled blood before each patch test went on. The sample consisted of whole blood, taken in connection with sensitization to the hapten diphenylcyclopropenone (DPC). The chain joins TRBV12-2 to TRBJ1-6; TRBD1, the table's D call, lacks a check against the DNA. TRBV12-2 corresponds to a pseudogene. The source is a woman between 50 and 59 years old with alopecia areata. Some clones in this sample may be carry-over from other donors' samples. CDR3 in DNA: TGTGCAAGTCGCTCCTTAGGGACCGTGGATAATTCACCCCTCCACTTT. Translation gives CASRSLGTVDNSPLHF.